This T cell receptor (beta chain) was sequenced in a study of blood T cells in healthy people across ages. This clonotype was observed a handful of times. The target antigen is unknown. It was with a sample-barcoded 5' primer and a J-beta primer mix that a second PCR of about 6 to 12 cycles was run. All samples gave at least 2.5 million CDR3-containing paired-end reads. In TCRdb, the 5' RACE reads were re-called with MiXCR into one record per CDR3 protein. Of approximately 1,100,000 distinct CDR3 sequences in the sample, roughly 45% were seen once. Germline CDR1 reads MNHEY; CDR2 reads SMNVEV (reference sequence). This CDR3 region has 14 residues. The V end lost 5 bases, the J end lost 4 bases, and 15 bases lay between the germline ends. Study-level results: The recorded TCR beta diversity per million T cells decreased in a roughly linear manner with age. It was not possible, with unsorted PBMCs, to conclusively compare naive and antigen-experienced cells.

The receptor comes from a woman aged 55-69 years in good health. V usage is TRBV27 and J usage is TRBJ2-7, with D perhaps TRBD1 or TRBD2 (5 bases each). Sequencing was performed on blood. Here the CDR3 DNA reads TGTGCCAGCAGTGACCGGGACGGCCTATACGAGCAGTACTTC. This sequence encodes CASSDRDGLYEQYF.